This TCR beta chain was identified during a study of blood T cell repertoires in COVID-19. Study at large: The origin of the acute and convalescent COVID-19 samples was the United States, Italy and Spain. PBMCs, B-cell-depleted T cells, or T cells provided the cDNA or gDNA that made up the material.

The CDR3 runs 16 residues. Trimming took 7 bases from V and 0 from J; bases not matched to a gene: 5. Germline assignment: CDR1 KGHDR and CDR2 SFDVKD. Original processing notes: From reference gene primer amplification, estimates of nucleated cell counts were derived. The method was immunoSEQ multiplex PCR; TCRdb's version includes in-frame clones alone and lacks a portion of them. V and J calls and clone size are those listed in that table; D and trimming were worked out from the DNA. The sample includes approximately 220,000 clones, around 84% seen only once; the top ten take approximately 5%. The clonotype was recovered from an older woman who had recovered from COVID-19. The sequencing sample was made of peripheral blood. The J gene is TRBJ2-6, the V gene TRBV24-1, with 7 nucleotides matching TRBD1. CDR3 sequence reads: CATRGTVRSGANVLTF. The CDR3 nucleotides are TGTGCCACCAGGGGGACAGTGCGCTCTGGGGCCAACGTCCTGACTTTC.